This T cell receptor beta chain is from a study of response to subunit inactivated influenza vaccine. The CDR3 has 13 residues. Trimming cost V 5 bases and J 3 bases; bases outside gene matches: 5. Germline CDR1 reads SQVTM; CDR2 reads ANQGSEA. TCRdb passed the RT-PCR reads through MiXCR, listing each CDR3 protein once. This table holds under 950,000 distinct CDR3 sequences, roughly 20% found once. Study results and limitations: The authors proposed limited new T cell recruitment per seasonal influenza vaccination.

Turning to this clonotype: What it binds is not known.

Here the sequenced sample was PBMCs from blood, taken roughly 5 days after vaccination. The genes are TRBV29-1 and TRBJ2-5, with 8 bases fitting TRBD2. The receptor was isolated from a man between 45 and 60 years old who received an inactivated influenza vaccine. The CDR3 loop reads CSVLAGGKETQYF. In DNA, the CDR3 is TGCAGCGTTCTGGCGGGGGGAAAAGAGACCCAGTACTTC.